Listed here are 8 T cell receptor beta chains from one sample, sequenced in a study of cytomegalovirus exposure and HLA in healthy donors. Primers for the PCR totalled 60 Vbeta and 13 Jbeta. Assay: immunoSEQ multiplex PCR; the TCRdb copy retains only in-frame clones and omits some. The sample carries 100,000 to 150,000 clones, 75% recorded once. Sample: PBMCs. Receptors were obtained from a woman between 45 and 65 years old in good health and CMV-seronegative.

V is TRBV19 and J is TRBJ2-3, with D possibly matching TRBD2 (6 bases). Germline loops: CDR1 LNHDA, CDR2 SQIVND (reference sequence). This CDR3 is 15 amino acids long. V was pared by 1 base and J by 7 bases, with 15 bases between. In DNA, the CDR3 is TGTGCCAGTAGTATAGTAGCGGCCTTGGGTAATACGCAGTATTTT. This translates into CASSIVAALGNTQYF.

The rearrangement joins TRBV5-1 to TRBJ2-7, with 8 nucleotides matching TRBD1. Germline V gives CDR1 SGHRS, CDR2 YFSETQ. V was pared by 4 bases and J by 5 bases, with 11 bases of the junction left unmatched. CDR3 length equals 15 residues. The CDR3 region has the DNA TGCGCCAGCAGCCTCCCCCCGGACAGGGACCACGAGCAGTACTTC. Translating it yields CASSLPPDRDHEQYF.

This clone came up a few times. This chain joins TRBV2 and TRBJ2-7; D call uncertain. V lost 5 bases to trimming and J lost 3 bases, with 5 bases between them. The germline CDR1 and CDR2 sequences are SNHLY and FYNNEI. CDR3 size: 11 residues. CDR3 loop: CASSLHYEQYF. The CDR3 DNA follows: TGTGCCAGCAGTTTACACTACGAGCAGTACTTC. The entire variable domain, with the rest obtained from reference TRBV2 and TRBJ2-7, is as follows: EPEVTQTPSHQVTQMGQEVILRCVPISNHLYFYWYRQILGQKVEFLVSFYNNEISEKSEIFDDQFSVERPDGSNFTLKIRSTKLEDSAMYFCASSLHYEQYFGPGTRLTVT.

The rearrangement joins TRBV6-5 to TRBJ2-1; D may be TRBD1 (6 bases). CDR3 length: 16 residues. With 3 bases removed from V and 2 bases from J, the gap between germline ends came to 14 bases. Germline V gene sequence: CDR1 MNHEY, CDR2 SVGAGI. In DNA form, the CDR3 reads TGTGCCAGCAGTTATTCGGCAGGGGAGACCTACAATGAGCAGTTCTTC. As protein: CASSYSAGETYNEQFF.

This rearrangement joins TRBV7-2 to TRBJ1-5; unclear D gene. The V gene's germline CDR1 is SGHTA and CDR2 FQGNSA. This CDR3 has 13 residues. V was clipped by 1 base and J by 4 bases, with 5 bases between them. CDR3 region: CASSLDLNQPQHF. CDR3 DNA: TGTGCCAGCAGCTTAGACTTGAATCAGCCCCAGCATTTT.

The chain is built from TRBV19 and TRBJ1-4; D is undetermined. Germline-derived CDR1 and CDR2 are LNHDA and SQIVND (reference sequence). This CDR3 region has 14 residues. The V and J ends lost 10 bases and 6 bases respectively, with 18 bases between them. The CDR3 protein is CATRKAQSHEKLFF. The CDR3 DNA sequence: TGTGCCACCCGAAAGGCACAGTCTCATGAAAAACTGTTTTTT.

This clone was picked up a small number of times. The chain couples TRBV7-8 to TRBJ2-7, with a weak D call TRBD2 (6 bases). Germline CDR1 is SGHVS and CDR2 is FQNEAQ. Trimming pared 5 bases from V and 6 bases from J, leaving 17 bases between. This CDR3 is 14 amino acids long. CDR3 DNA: TGTGCCAGCAGCCCAGTGGAGTTGGGGGGCGAGCAGTACTTC. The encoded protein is CASSPVELGGEQYF.

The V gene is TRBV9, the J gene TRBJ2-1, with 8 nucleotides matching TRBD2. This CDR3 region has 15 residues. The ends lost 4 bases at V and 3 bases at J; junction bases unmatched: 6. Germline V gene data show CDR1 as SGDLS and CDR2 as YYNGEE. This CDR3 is CASSKGTSGYNEQFF. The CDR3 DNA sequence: TGTGCCAGCAGCAAGGGTACTAGCGGCTACAATGAGCAGTTCTTC.